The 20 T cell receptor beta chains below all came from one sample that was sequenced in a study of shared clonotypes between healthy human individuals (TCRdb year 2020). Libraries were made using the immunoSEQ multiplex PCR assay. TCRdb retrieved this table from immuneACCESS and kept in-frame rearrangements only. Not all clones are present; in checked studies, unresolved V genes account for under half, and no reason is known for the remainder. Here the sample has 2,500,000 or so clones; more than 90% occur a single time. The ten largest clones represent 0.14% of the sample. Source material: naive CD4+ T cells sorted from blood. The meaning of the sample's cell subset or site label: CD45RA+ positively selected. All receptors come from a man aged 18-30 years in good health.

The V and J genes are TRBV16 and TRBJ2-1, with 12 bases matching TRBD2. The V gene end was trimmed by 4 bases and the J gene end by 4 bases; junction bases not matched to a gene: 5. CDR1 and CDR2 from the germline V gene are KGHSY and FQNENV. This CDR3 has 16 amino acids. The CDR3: CASSRQLAGGYNEQFF. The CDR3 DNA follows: TGTGCCAGCAGCCGCCAACTAGCGGGGGGTTACAATGAGCAGTTCTTC.

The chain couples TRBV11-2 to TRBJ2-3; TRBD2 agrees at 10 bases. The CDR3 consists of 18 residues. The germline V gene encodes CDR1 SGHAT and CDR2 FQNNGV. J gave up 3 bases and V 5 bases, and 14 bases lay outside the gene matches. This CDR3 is CASSQLEASGSATDTQYF. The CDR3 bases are TGTGCCAGCAGCCAACTGGAGGCTAGCGGGAGTGCTACAGATACGCAGTATTTT.

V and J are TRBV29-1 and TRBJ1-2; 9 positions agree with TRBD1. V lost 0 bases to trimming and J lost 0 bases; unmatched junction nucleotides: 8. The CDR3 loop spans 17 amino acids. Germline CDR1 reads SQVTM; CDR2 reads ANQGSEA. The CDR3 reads CSVEDPWDRVTNYGYTF. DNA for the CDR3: TGCAGCGTTGAAGATCCATGGGACAGGGTAACTAACTATGGCTACACCTTC. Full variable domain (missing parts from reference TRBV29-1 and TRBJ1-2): SAVISQKPSRDICQRGTSLTIQCQVDSQVTMMFWYRQQPGQSLTLIATANQGSEATYESGFVIDKFPISRPNLTFSTLTVSNMSPEDSSIYLCSVEDPWDRVTNYGYTFGSGTRLTVV.

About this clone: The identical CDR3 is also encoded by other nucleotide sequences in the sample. CDR3 bases: TGTGCCAGCAGTTGGACTAGCGCCTACGAGCAGTACTTC. This codes for CASSWTSAYEQYF. The chain uses TRBV7-9 and TRBJ2-7; 9 bases fit TRBD2. The CDR3 is 13 residues long. Germline V gene data show CDR1 as SEHNR and CDR2 as FQNEAQ (reference sequence). V lost 6 bases to trimming and J lost 2 bases; unmatched junction nucleotides: 2.

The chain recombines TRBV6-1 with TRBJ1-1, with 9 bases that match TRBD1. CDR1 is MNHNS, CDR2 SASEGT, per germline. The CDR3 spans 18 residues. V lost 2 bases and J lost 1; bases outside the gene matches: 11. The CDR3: CASSEFSQGAGRNTEAFF. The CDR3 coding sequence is TGTGCCAGCAGTGAATTTTCACAGGGGGCTGGGCGGAACACTGAAGCTTTCTTT.

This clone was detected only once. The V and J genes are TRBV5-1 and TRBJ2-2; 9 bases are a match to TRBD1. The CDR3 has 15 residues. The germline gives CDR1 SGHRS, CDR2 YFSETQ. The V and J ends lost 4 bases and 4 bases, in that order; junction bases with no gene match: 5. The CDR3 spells CASSTGGASTGELFF. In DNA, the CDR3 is TGCGCCAGCAGCACAGGGGGCGCTAGCACCGGGGAGCTGTTTTTT.

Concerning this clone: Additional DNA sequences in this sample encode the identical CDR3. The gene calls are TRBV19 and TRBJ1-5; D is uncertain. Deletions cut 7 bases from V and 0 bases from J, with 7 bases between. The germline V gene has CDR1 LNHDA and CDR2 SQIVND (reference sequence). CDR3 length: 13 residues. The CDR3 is CASKENSNQPQHF. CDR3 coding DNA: TGTGCCAGTAAAGAGAATAGCAATCAGCCCCAGCATTTT.

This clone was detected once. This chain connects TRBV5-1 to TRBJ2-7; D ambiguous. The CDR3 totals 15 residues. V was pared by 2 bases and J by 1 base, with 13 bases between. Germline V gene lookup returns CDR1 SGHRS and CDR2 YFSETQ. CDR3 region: CASSFSSKQSYEQYF. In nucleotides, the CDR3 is TGCGCCAGCAGCTTTAGTTCAAAACAATCCTACGAGCAGTACTTC.

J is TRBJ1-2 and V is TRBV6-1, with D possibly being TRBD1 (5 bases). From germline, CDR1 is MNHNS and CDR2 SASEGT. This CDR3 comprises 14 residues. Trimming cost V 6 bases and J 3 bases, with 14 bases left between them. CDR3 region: CASRNRGGDYGYTF. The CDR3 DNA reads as TGTGCCAGCAGGAATCGTGGGGGGGACTATGGCTACACCTTC.

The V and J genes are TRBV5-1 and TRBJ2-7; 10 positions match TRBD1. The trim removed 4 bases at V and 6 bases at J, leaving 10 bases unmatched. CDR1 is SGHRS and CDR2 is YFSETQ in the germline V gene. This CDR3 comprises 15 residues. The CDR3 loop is CASSPARQGAREQYF. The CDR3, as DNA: TGCGCCAGCAGCCCCGCCCGACAGGGGGCGCGCGAGCAGTACTTC.

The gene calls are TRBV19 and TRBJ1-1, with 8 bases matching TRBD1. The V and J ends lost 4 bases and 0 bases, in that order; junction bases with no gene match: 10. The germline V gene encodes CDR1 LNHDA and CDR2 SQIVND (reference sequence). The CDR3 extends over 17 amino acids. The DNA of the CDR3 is TGTGCCAGTAGTAAGGGACAGGTTAGAACTATGAACACTGAAGCTTTCTTT. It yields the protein CASSKGQVRTMNTEAFF.

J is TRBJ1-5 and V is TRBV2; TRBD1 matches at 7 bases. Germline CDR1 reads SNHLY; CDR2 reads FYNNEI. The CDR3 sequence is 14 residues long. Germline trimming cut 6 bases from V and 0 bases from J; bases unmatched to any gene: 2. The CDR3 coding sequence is TGTGCCAGCAGGGGACAGATTAGCAATCAGCCCCAGCATTTT. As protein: CASRGQISNQPQHF.

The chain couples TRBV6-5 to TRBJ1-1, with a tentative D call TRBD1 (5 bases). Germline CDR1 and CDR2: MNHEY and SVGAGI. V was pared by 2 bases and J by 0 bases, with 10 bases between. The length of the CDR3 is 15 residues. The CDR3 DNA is TGTGCCAGCAGTTACGGGGGGAACATGAACACTGAAGCTTTCTTT. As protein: CASSYGGNMNTEAFF.

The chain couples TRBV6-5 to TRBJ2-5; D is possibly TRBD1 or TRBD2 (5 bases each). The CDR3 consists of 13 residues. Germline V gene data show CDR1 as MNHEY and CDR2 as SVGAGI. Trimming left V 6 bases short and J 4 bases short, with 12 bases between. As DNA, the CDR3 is TGTGCCAGCAGCCTTCCCGGGGCAGAGACCCAGTACTTC. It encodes CASSLPGAETQYF.

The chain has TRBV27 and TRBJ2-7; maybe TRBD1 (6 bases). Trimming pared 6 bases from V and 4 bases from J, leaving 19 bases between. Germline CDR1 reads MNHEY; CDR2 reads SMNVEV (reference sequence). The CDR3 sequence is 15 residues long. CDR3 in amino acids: CASRNTGTGMYEQYF. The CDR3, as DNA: TGTGCCAGCAGGAACACAGGGACCGGAATGTACGAGCAGTACTTC.

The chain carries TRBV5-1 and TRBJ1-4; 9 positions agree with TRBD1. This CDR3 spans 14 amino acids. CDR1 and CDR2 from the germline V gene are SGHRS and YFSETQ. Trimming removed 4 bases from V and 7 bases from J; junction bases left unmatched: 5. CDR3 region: CASSRGQGSEKLFF. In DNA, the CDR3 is TGCGCCAGCAGCCGGGGACAGGGTTCTGAAAAACTGTTTTTT.

DNA for the CDR3: TGTGCCAGCAGCTTAGCGAACAATCTAGAGCAGTACTTC. Amino acids: CASSLANNLEQYF. The J gene is TRBJ2-7, the V gene TRBV7-6, with D unresolved. Between the trimmed V and J ends, which lost 0 bases and 7 bases, there was a span of 10 bases. CDR1 is SGHVS and CDR2 is FNYEAQ in the germline V gene. The CDR3 runs to 13 residues.

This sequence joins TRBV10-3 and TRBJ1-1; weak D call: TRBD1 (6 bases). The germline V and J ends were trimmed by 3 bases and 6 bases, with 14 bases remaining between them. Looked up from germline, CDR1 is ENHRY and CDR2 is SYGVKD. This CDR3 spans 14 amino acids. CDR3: CAISDTRGSAEAFF. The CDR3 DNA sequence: TGTGCCATCAGTGACACCAGGGGCAGTGCTGAAGCTTTCTTT.

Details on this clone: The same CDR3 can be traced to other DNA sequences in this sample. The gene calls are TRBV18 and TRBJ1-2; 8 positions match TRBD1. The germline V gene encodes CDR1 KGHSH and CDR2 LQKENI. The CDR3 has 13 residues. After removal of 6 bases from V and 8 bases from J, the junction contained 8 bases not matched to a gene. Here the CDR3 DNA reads TGTGCCAGCTCGCCCCAGGGGGCGCAGGGCTACACCTTC. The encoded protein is CASSPQGAQGYTF.

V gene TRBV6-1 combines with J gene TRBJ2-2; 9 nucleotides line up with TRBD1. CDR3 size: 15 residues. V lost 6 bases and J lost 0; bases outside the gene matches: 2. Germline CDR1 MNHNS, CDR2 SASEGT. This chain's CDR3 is CASRWTGANTGELFF. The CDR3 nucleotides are TGTGCCAGCAGGTGGACAGGGGCGAACACCGGGGAGCTGTTTTTT.